Listed here are 26 T cell receptor beta chains from one sample, sequenced in a study of neurological immune-mediated disorders. TCRdb reprocessed the 5' RACE reads with MiXCR, giving one entry per CDR3 protein. The profile shows fewer than 20,000 distinct CDR3 sequences, 3.5% of them singletons. The sequencing input was CD8+ T cells from blood. The receptors were sampled from a middle-aged woman in good health.

This clonotype came up many times. The rearrangement joins TRBV10-1 to TRBJ2-1; D possibly corresponds to TRBD2 (6 bases). Germline V gene lookup returns CDR1 WNHNN and CDR2 SYGVQD (reference sequence). This CDR3 has 13 residues. V was clipped by 4 bases and J by 4 bases, with 8 bases between them. DNA of the CDR3: TGCGCCAGCAGTGGGGGACTTTACAATGAGCAGTTCTTC. It yields the protein CASSGGLYNEQFF.

This clonotype has ten or more counts. V is TRBV5-5 and J is TRBJ1-1; D unresolved. V was shortened by 0 bases and J by 0 bases, with 12 bases between the two germline ends. The germline V gene encodes CDR1 SGHKS and CDR2 YYEKEE (reference sequence). The CDR3 consists of 16 residues. Written as DNA, the CDR3 is TGTGCCAGCAGCTTGGTGACACGGTGGTTGAACACTGAAGCTTTCTTT. The encoded protein is CASSLVTRWLNTEAFF.

This clonotype was found many times. The J gene is TRBJ2-3, the V gene TRBV5-6, with D perhaps matching TRBD1 (6 bases). Germline assignment: CDR1 SGHDT and CDR2 YYEEEE. The CDR3 sequence is 15 residues long. Deletions cut 5 bases from V and 1 base from J, with 14 bases between. The CDR3 here is CASSFGRQGTDTQYF. CDR3 in DNA: TGTGCCAGCAGTTTCGGCCGACAGGGCACAGATACGCAGTATTTT.

This clonotype was seen many times. The chain combines TRBV10-3 with TRBJ1-1, with D possibly being TRBD1 (6 bases). Germline V gives CDR1 ENHRY, CDR2 SYGVKD. The CDR3 length is 15 residues. Trimming cost V 6 bases and J 3 bases, with 17 bases left between them. CDR3 nucleotide sequence: TGTGCCATCAGCTCGACAGGAGAGGGGTACACTGAAGCTTTCTTT. It encodes CAISSTGEGYTEAFF.

The table lists this clonotype with many counts. The chain recombines TRBV10-3 with TRBJ2-2; TRBD2 aligns across 10 bases. Germline V gene lookup returns CDR1 ENHRY and CDR2 SYGVKD. With 4 bases clipped from V and 5 bases from J, the junction kept 7 bases outside the gene matches. The CDR3 extends over 16 amino acids. As DNA, the CDR3 is TGTGCCATCAGTGCCGGGGGGACTAGCGCGACCGGGGAGCTGTTTTTT. Its translation is CAISAGGTSATGELFF.

This clonotype was seen at least ten times. The chain combines TRBV28 with TRBJ2-1, with D hard to call. The ends were cut back, 4 bases at V and 9 bases at J, with 13 bases in the middle. Germline-derived CDR1 and CDR2 are MDHEN and SYDVKM. The CDR3 has 13 residues. CDR3 nucleotide sequence: TGTGCCAGCAGTTCCGCTCCGAAAATTGAGCAGTTCTTC. This translates into CASSSAPKIEQFF.

This clonotype was seen many times. The chain links TRBV6-5 to TRBJ2-5, with a weak D call TRBD1 (6 bases). V lost 7 bases, J lost 1 base, and 13 bases lay in between. Germline V lookup: CDR1 MNHEY, CDR2 SVGAGI. The CDR3 extends over 14 amino acids. In DNA form, the CDR3 reads TGTGCCAGCAACGGCAGGGGCAGCCAAGAGACCCAGTACTTC. It specifies CASNGRGSQETQYF.

Ten or more counts support this clonotype. The V call is TRBV13, the J call TRBJ2-5; 9 bases match TRBD1. The junction had 9 bases not matched to a gene; V was cut back by 2 bases and J by 2 bases. CDR1 is PRHDT, CDR2 FYEKMQ, per germline (reference sequence). CDR3 length: 17 amino acids. This chain's CDR3 is CASSLWTGVKGQETQYF. The CDR3 region has the DNA TGTGCCAGCAGCTTATGGACAGGGGTAAAAGGGCAAGAGACCCAGTACTTC.

This clonotype appeared many times. V gene TRBV11-2 combines with J gene TRBJ2-5, with 9 nucleotides matching TRBD1. The junction had 12 bases not matched to a gene; V was cut back by 5 bases and J by 5 bases. The CDR3 covers 16 residues. Per germline, CDR1 SGHAT and CDR2 FQNNGV. This CDR3 is CASSRTGTGITETQYF. In DNA form, the CDR3 reads TGTGCCAGCAGCCGAACCGGGACAGGGATAACGGAGACCCAGTACTTC.

This clonotype occurred many times. The chain is built from TRBV7-2 and TRBJ1-2; D remains unclear. The CDR3 totals 14 residues. CDR1 is SGHTA, CDR2 FQGNSA, per germline. The V gene lost 5 bases and the J gene lost 1 base, with 11 bases spanning the gap. The CDR3 here is CASSQGSVNYGYTF. DNA for the CDR3: TGTGCCAGCAGCCAAGGGTCGGTTAACTATGGCTACACCTTC.

In its sample, this clonotype is medium-sized. The chain couples TRBV6-4 to TRBJ2-6, with D possibly TRBD2 on 5 matching bases. Germline V gene sequence: CDR1 MRHNA, CDR2 SNTAGT. This CDR3 has 13 residues. The V end was cut by 3 bases, the J end by 11 bases, with 11 bases between. The CDR3 DNA sequence: TGTGCCAGCAGTGATGGAGGCACTGACGTCCTGACTTTC. It codes for CASSDGGTDVLTF.

This clonotype was seen ten or more times. The chain links TRBV6-2 or TRBV6-3 to TRBJ2-1, with 9 bases aligning to TRBD1. CDR1 is MNHEY, CDR2 SVGEGT, per germline. V was clipped by 0 bases and J by 4 bases; unmatched bases: 4. CDR3 length: 16 amino acids. The CDR3 here is CASSYSKDRGYNEQFF. The CDR3 DNA reads as TGTGCCAGCAGTTACTCGAAGGACAGGGGTTACAATGAGCAGTTCTTC.

In this sample, this clonotype turned up many times. CDR3: CASSFVSGTYEQYF. The CDR3 DNA follows: TGTGCCAGCAGTTTCGTGAGCGGGACCTACGAGCAGTACTTC. The chain couples TRBV27 to TRBJ2-7; 7 nucleotides line up with TRBD2. Germline CDR1 is MNHEY and CDR2 is SMNVEV (reference sequence). This CDR3 is built from 14 residues. V shed 3 bases and J 2 bases; nucleotides not matched to a gene: 4.

This clonotype was seen at least ten times. CDR3 protein: CASSDPGLYNEQFF. CDR3 nucleotide sequence: TGTGCCAGCAGCGACCCGGGACTGTACAATGAGCAGTTCTTC. J is TRBJ2-1 and V is TRBV5-5; D might be TRBD2 (6 bases). Germline loops: CDR1 SGHKS, CDR2 YYEKEE (reference sequence). V was trimmed by 4 bases and J by 4 bases, leaving 12 bases between them. This CDR3 comprises 14 residues.

This clonotype has ten or more counts. The V gene is TRBV28, the J gene TRBJ2-7; 7 bases line up with TRBD1. The length of the CDR3 is 13 residues. After removal of 4 bases from V and 4 bases from J, the junction contained 4 bases not matched to a gene. CDR1 is MDHEN, CDR2 SYDVKM, per germline. The CDR3 DNA reads TGTGCCAGCAGTTCTGACAGGGTTTACGAGCAGTACTTC. Translating it yields CASSSDRVYEQYF.

In this sample, this clonotype turned up many times. V usage is TRBV3-1 and J usage is TRBJ2-1; 9 positions agree with TRBD1. Germline trimming cut 3 bases from V and 10 bases from J; bases unmatched to any gene: 16. The CDR3 length is 17 residues. From germline, CDR1 is LGHDT and CDR2 YNNKEL (reference sequence). DNA of the CDR3: TGTGCCAGCAGCCAGGCTCCGGGACAGGGAAAGATAGGCGAGCAGTTCTTC. It is translated as CASSQAPGQGKIGEQFF.

This clonotype appeared many times. The V gene is TRBV4-1, the J gene TRBJ2-7; D ambiguous. Germline V CDR1 and CDR2: MGHRA, YSYEKL. Trimming removed 4 bases at V and 5 bases at J, with 15 bases between. The CDR3 contains 14 residues. The CDR3 DNA sequence: TGCGCCAGCAGCCTGCCTTATGGCGGCGACGAGCAGTACTTC. It encodes CASSLPYGGDEQYF.

By sample fraction, this clonotype is medium-sized. The chain links TRBV7-8 to TRBJ2-7; 7 nucleotides agree with TRBD1. The V gene's germline CDR1 is SGHVS and CDR2 FQNEAQ. CDR3 length: 14 amino acids. Losses at the gene ends were 5 bases for V and 0 bases for J; bases not matched to a gene: 4. The CDR3 coding sequence is TGTGCCAGCAGCCCACGGGACAGCTCCTACGAGCAGTACTTC. Protein: CASSPRDSSYEQYF.

V and J are TRBV12-3 or TRBV12-4 and TRBJ2-2; 10 nucleotides agree with TRBD1. V lost 4 bases and J lost 6; bases outside the gene matches: 2. The CDR3 spans 14 residues. CDR3: CASSWDRGSGELFF. CDR3 DNA sequence: TGTGCCAGCAGTTGGGACAGGGGTTCCGGGGAGCTGTTTTTT.

This clonotype has a count of ten or more. This chain uses TRBV7-6 with TRBJ1-1; the D gene is possibly TRBD1 (5 bases). Trimming shortened V by 3 bases and J by 4 bases, and 12 bases separated the two germline ends. CDR1 SGHVS and CDR2 FNYEAQ come from the germline V gene. The CDR3 contains 14 residues. DNA for the CDR3: TGTGCCAGCAGCTTTCCGGGACTTTCCACTGAAGCTTTCTTT. It translates to CASSFPGLSTEAFF.

This clonotype has a count of ten or more. J is TRBJ2-1 and V is TRBV28; 7 bases fit TRBD1. V lost 5 bases, J lost 1 base, and 2 bases stayed unmatched. The CDR3 length is 14 residues. Per the germline V gene, CDR1 is MDHEN and CDR2 is SYDVKM. The CDR3 DNA reads as TGTGCCAGCAGTGAGACAGGGTCCTACAATGAGCAGTTCTTC. It yields the protein CASSETGSYNEQFF.

This clonotype is a singleton in its sample. The chain combines TRBV4-1 with TRBJ2-1; D unresolved. The CDR3 runs 13 residues. Germline loops: CDR1 MGHRA, CDR2 YSYEKL. V was trimmed by 7 bases and J by 8 bases, leaving 15 bases between them. CDR3 sequence reads: CASTEDPGHEQFF. The CDR3 DNA reads TGCGCCAGCACCGAAGACCCGGGTCATGAGCAGTTCTTC.

This clonotype is categorized as medium-sized (0.01 to 0.1%). V gene TRBV4-3 combines with J gene TRBJ2-4, with D possibly being TRBD2 (6 bases). Germline-derived CDR1 and CDR2 are LGHNA and YSLEER. The CDR3 sequence is 14 residues long. V lost 0 bases and J lost 9, with 12 bases in between. The DNA of the CDR3 is TGCGCCAGCAGCCAAGATGGGGTGCGGGGCATTCAGTACTTC. Amino acid sequence: CASSQDGVRGIQYF.

There are many counts of this clonotype. The chain is built from TRBV29-1 and TRBJ2-5, with 7 nucleotides matching TRBD2. This CDR3 contains 12 residues. Losses at the gene ends were 7 bases for V and 7 bases for J; bases not matched to a gene: 9. The germline CDR1 and CDR2 sequences are SQVTM and ANQGSEA. This chain's CDR3 is CSEREGPGTQYF. CDR3 DNA sequence: TGCAGCGAGAGGGAGGGACCAGGGACCCAGTACTTC.

This clonotype was detected many times. The chain recombines TRBV4-2 with TRBJ2-2; 8 positions match TRBD1. V shed 3 bases, J shed 1 base, and the junction held 4 bases outside the gene matches. Germline CDR1 and CDR2: LGHNA and YNFKEQ. The CDR3 extends over 16 amino acids. Here the CDR3 reads CASSHYGTGNTGELFF. CDR3 bases: TGTGCCAGCAGCCATTACGGGACAGGGAACACCGGGGAGCTGTTTTTT.

This clonotype has at least ten counts. The chain combines TRBV7-2 with TRBJ2-7; D may be TRBD2 (6 bases). The CDR3 runs 18 residues. Germline V CDR1 and CDR2: SGHTA, FQGNSA. Deletions cut 2 bases from V and 0 bases from J, with 20 bases between. The CDR3 loop is CASSLIAGRDFISYEQYF. CDR3 DNA: TGTGCCAGCAGCTTAATTGCGGGACGGGACTTTATCTCCTACGAGCAGTACTTC.